The present T cell receptor (beta chain) was sequenced within a study of chemoradiotherapy in HPV16-positive cancers. Repertoires were sampled repeatedly during chemoradiotherapy. Sequenced by immunoSEQ multiplex PCR; TCRdb stores in-frame clones only, minus some. The sample lists 7,000 to 8,500 clones, around nine tenths occurring once. The length of the CDR3 is 14 residues. Germline values: CDR1 SGHDN, CDR2 FVKESK. V lost 6 bases and J lost 4; bases outside the gene matches: 7. The J gene is TRBJ2-3, the V gene TRBV14, with 7 nucleotides matching TRBD1. The sequence derives from a human donor with HPV-associated anogenital cancer. This specimen was tumor tissue, taken from a patient who underwent chemoradiotherapy. CDR3 bases: TGTGCCAGCAGATCCCTACAGGGGCCAGATACGCAGTATTTT. It translates to CASRSLQGPDTQYF. The full variable domain, its missing parts supplied by reference TRBV14 and TRBJ2-3, is EAGVTQFPSHSVIEKGQTVTLRCDPISGHDNLYWYRRVMGKEIKFLLHFVKESKQDESGMPNNRFLAERTGGTYSTLKVQPAELEDSGVYFCASRSLQGPDTQYFGPGTRLTVL.